This T cell receptor (beta chain) was retrieved from a study of post-analysis software for immune sequencing data. Every TCR beta cDNA library bore unique molecular identifiers. TCRdb passed the PCR reads through MiXCR, listing each CDR3 protein once. The sample contains 350,000 to 500,000 distinct CDR3 sequences, 35% to 45% of which appear only once. As to this clonotype: The antigen remains undetermined.

Study observations and caveats: Those with multiple sclerosis, the patient group, showed significantly lower normalized Chao1 diversity than controls. Patients had higher frequencies than controls of about 5 TRBV segments, including TRBV5-6, TRBV5-1 and TRBV20-1.

From germline, CDR1 is MNHEY and CDR2 SMNVEV (reference sequence). CDR3 length: 17 amino acids. V was clipped by 2 bases and J by 3 bases; unmatched bases: 10. Sequencing input: blood. The rearrangement joins TRBV27 to TRBJ1-5, with 7 bases that match TRBD1. The source is a girl between 2 and 10 years old with multiple sclerosis. The CDR3 DNA sequence: TGTGCCAGCAGTTTACAGGGGGGAGGGAGATCCAATCAGCCCCAGCATTTT. Translated: CASSLQGGGRSNQPQHF.